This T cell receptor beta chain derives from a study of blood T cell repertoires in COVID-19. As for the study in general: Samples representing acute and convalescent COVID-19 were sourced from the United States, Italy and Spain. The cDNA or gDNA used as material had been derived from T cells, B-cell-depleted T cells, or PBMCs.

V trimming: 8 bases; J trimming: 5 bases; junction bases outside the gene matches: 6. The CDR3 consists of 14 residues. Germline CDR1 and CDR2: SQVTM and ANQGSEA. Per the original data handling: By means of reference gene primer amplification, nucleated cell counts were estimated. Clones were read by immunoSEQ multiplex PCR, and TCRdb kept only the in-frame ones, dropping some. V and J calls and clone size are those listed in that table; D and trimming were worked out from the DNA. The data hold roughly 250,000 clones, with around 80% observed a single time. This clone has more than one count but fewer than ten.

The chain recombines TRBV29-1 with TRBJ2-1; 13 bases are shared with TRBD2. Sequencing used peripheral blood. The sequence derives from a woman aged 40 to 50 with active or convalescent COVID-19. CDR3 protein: CSSRLAGGHNEQFF. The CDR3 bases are TGCAGCTCGCGACTAGCGGGGGGCCACAATGAGCAGTTCTTC.